This record concerns one TCR beta chain sequence. Measured with immunoSEQ multiplex PCR; TCRdb has only the in-frame clones, and not every one. This sample has about 310,000 clones; about 87% occur once, and the top ten carry 8% to 9.5%. The CDR3 totals 14 residues. Germline assignment: CDR1 SQVTM and CDR2 ANQGSEA. V was pared by 5 bases and J by 1 base, with 7 bases of the junction left unmatched. This sample was taken from a study of blood T cell repertoires in COVID-19. Study at large: Specimens from acute and convalescent COVID-19 originated in the United States, Italy and Spain.

Researchers sorted participants into cohorts using their self-reported clinical history. Recovery among Cohort 3 donors was established by two negative PCRs, clearance, or symptom resolution. The chain has TRBV29-1 and TRBJ1-1, with TRBD1 matching 7 bases. Sequences were obtained from PBMCs or T cells enriched from blood (not recorded which). The receptor was derived from a woman in her late teens or twenties who had recovered from COVID-19. The CDR3 DNA sequence: TGCAGCGTTTACAGGGGTCCTGGGAACACTGAAGCTTTCTTT. Translation gives CSVYRGPGNTEAFF. The whole variable domain, filled in from reference TRBV29-1 and TRBJ1-1, reads SAVISQKPSRDICQRGTSLTIQCQVDSQVTMMFWYRQQPGQSLTLIATANQGSEATYESGFVIDKFPISRPNLTFSTLTVSNMSPEDSSIYLCSVYRGPGNTEAFFGQGTRLTVV.